The 9 T cell receptor beta chains given below trace back to one sample, sequenced in a study of cytomegalovirus exposure and HLA in healthy donors. The protocol was immunoSEQ multiplex PCR, while the TCRdb copy is restricted to in-frame clones and leaves out a portion. The table records about 120,000 clones, 89% of them present only once. The sequenced material came from PBMCs. The receptor set was obtained from a woman younger than 35 in good health and CMV-seronegative.

The table lists this clone with a few counts. The V call is TRBV28, the J call TRBJ1-5; 7 bases are shared with TRBD1. The germline CDR1 and CDR2 sequences are MDHEN and SYDVKM. J lost 1 base, V lost 7 bases, and 7 bases had no gene match. The CDR3 loop spans 15 amino acids. CDR3 in amino acids: CASISGGLSNQPQHF. The CDR3 DNA reads TGTGCCAGCATCTCAGGGGGTTTGAGCAATCAGCCCCAGCATTTT.

The chain carries TRBV30 and TRBJ1-2; D is undetermined. CDR1 is GTSNPN and CDR2 is SVGIG in the germline V gene (reference sequence). The CDR3 runs to 12 residues. V shed 1 base and J shed 9 bases, with 12 bases lying between them. This CDR3 reads CAWSGASRSYTF. The CDR3 nucleotides read TGTGCCTGGAGTGGAGCCAGCAGGAGCTACACCTTC. Looking up the rest from reference TRBV30 and TRBJ1-2 gives the full variable domain: SQTIHQWPATLVQPVGSPLSLECTVEGTSNPNLYWYRQAAGRGLQLLFYSVGIGQISSEVPQNLSASRPQDRQFILSSKKLLLSDSGFYLCAWSGASRSYTFGSGTRLTVV.

V gene TRBV14 combines with J gene TRBJ1-6; 8 positions match TRBD1. CDR3 size: 16 residues. V gave up 4 bases and J gave up 7 bases; unmatched junction bases: 9. CDR1 and CDR2 from the germline V gene are SGHDN and FVKESK. CDR3 residues: CASSRNTGGTNSPLHF. The CDR3, as DNA: TGTGCCAGCAGCCGAAATACAGGGGGGACGAATTCACCCCTCCACTTT.

CDR3 amino acids: CASSLVAGAEAFF. The CDR3, as DNA: TGTGCCAGCAGCTTAGTCGCGGGGGCTGAAGCTTTCTTT. The rearrangement links TRBV7-9 to TRBJ1-1; D is possibly TRBD1 (5 bases). Between the trimmed V and J ends, which lost 1 base and 6 bases, there was a span of 9 bases. The CDR3 loop spans 13 amino acids. Germline lookup yields CDR1 SEHNR and CDR2 FQNEAQ (reference sequence). The full variable domain, with the rest looked up from reference TRBV7-9 and TRBJ1-1, is DTGVSQNPRHKITKRGQNVTFRCDPISEHNRLYWYRQTLGQGPEFLTYFQNEAQLEKSRLLSDRFSAERPKGSFSTLEIQRTEQGDSAMYLCASSLVAGAEAFFGQGTRLTVV.

This rearrangement joins TRBV19 to TRBJ2-7; D perhaps matches TRBD2 (5 bases). The germline V and J ends were trimmed by 5 bases and 2 bases, with 13 bases remaining between them. The CDR3 totals 14 residues. Germline lookup yields CDR1 LNHDA and CDR2 SQIVND (reference sequence). CDR3 in amino acids: CASSATTGTYEQYF. In DNA form, the CDR3 reads TGTGCCAGTAGTGCTACCACGGGAACCTACGAGCAGTACTTC.

The chain has TRBV5-1 and TRBJ2-2, with 9 bases identical to TRBD2. There are 16 residues in the CDR3. Germline CDR1 is SGHRS and CDR2 is YFSETQ. V lost 0 bases, J lost 10 bases, and 10 bases stayed unmatched. The CDR3 protein is CASSLAAGGPSTELFF. The CDR3 DNA follows: TGCGCCAGCAGCTTGGCCGCGGGGGGGCCTTCAACGGAGCTGTTTTTT.

There are a few counts of this clone. This chain connects TRBV7-2 to TRBJ1-5; 8 nucleotides line up with TRBD1. Trimming removed 5 bases from V and 4 bases from J; junction bases left unmatched: 7. The V gene's germline CDR1 is SGHTA and CDR2 FQGNSA. There are 15 residues in the CDR3. CDR3 sequence: CASSIGTGWNQPQHF. DNA for the CDR3: TGTGCCAGCAGCATCGGGACAGGTTGGAATCAGCCCCAGCATTTT. The variable domain in full, with the rest retrieved from reference TRBV7-2 and TRBJ1-5, is GAGVSQSPSNKVTEKGKDVELRCDPISGHTALYWYRQSLGQGLEFLIYFQGNSAPDKSGLPSDRFSAERTGGSVSTLTIQRTQQEDSAVYLCASSIGTGWNQPQHFGDGTRLSIL.

The chain recombines TRBV10-2 with TRBJ2-1, with D possibly TRBD1 on 5 matching bases. Germline V gene sequence: CDR1 WSHSY, CDR2 SAAADI. This CDR3 is built from 16 residues. Trimming took off 0 bases at V and 3 bases at J, with 12 bases between the two ends. CDR3 loop: CASSESTAKGYNEQFF. CDR3 coding DNA: TGCGCCAGCAGTGAGTCGACAGCGAAGGGCTACAATGAGCAGTTCTTC.

This clone has only a few counts. This chain connects TRBV30 to TRBJ1-6; D is unresolved. V was trimmed by 5 bases and J by 11 bases, leaving 19 bases between them. CDR3 length: 14 amino acids. Germline CDR1 GTSNPN, CDR2 SVGIG (reference sequence). CDR3 DNA sequence: TGTGCCTGGGGCCAACAGCTCATAGCGGCACCCCTCCACTTT. Its translation is CAWGQQLIAAPLHF.